The T cell receptor beta chain described here comes from a study of shared clonotypes between healthy human individuals (dated by TCRdb to about 2020). With regard to the full study: Two women and three men aged 18 to 49 years were included in the cohort. The study deeply sequenced blood TCR repertoires of about 5 healthy adults to estimate repertoire size and the extent of clonotype sharing between individuals. Each donor's leukapheresis produced roughly between roughly 0.85 and 10 billion PBMCs. Different laboratories and diverse techniques were used to prepare libraries and sequence TCR repertoires, to increase sequencing depth and limit assay-specific biases. For each donor, CD4 naive and CD4 memory were each given three plates, CD8 naive was given two plates, and CD8 memory was given one plate. General study outcomes and caveats: When several donors were compared, the shared fraction of clonotypes was roughly 5% for naive CD4, 3.5% to 4% for naive CD8, 2% to 2.5% for memory CD4, and around 0.4% for memory CD8. Pairwise subsampling indicated that sequencing depth was expected to affect the degree of clonotype sharing among donors. Compared with non-shared clonotypes, clonotypes shared by all four sorted-subset donors had higher generation probabilities. Sampling was restricted to blood, and TCR repertoires in tissue are likely to differ from TCR repertoires in blood. Because the study included a small number of donors, the genetic and exposure-history diversity represented was limited. Incomplete sequencing was indicated by rarefaction of sorted-subset datasets, despite the large sequencing depth. Naive subsets generally had larger estimated clonotype richness than memory subsets did.

The germline V gene sets CDR1 to MGHRA and CDR2 to YSYEKL. V and J are trimmed by 4 bases and 9 bases, and the gene matches miss 17 bases of the junction. Inclusive of the bounding cysteine and phenylalanine, the CDR3 is 17 residues long. The retained sequence is limited to the CDR3, 51 bases, with the frame set at the first base. Using the deep immunoSEQ assay, multiplex PCR amplified TCR CDR3 regions from genomic DNA. Extracted genomic DNA from each cell subset was distributed evenly across all wells of several immunoSEQ 96-well plates, and each plate was treated as a replicate. For sorted subsets, about 200 ng genomic DNA, equal to tens of thousands of T cell genomes, was loaded into each replicate PCR. Purified libraries were quantified with a Qubit 3.0 fluorometer, sized on a Bioanalyzer 2100, and re-quantified with the KAPA Library Quantification kit. Every immunoSEQ 96-well plate was sequenced on a separate single-read 150-cycle Illumina NextSeq 550 flow cell. In the authors' own workflow: Because only junctional sequences without quality scores were contained in the immunoSEQ output, filtering matching that applied to full-length reads could not be performed. Sequences were annotated with PyIR, a Python wrapper for IgBLAST v1.9, and V/J genes and CDR3 were assigned using IMGT germline references. Reads with weak V/J assignments (E-value above 1e-6), missing CDR3, stop codons, out-of-frame junctions, or ambiguous translated residues were removed. V3J clonotypes were defined by identical inferred V gene, J gene, and CDR3 amino acid sequence. The percentage overlap between two repertoires was calculated by dividing the number of shared unique clonotypes by the size of the smaller repertoire. Three approaches were used to assess repertoire richness: RTK rarefaction, the Chao1 estimator, and Recon v2.1 estimates of unobserved clonotypes. Generation probabilities were computed with OLGA for all TCRbeta clonotypes obtained by the gDNA method from several donors. What TCRdb holds here is the immuneACCESS table cut down to in-frame rearrangements. Part of the clones is not present; checked against another copy, under half of the missing clones reflect an unresolved V gene, and the others are unexplained. V, J and clone size reflect that table, while D and trimming were determined from the DNA. The sample table contains millions of clones; only one count was recorded for approximately 90% of them. Of the sample, under 0.15% is held by the ten largest clones.

Donors were healthy HIV-negative adults with no recently reported acute infections or vaccinations. Every donor was a Caucasian adult living in Nashville, Tennessee, USA. CD4+ T cells were enriched through magnetic negative selection, after which naive cells were positively selected on CD45RA and the remaining negative fraction served as the memory subset. Blood was obtained by leukapheresis, after which PBMCs were separated by Ficoll-Histopaque density gradient centrifugation and cryopreserved in liquid nitrogen vapor phase. Purity and quantity of every magnetically sorted T cell population were checked by analytical flow cytometry. Each sorted fraction had its genomic DNA isolated and then quantified by UV absorbance on a Nanodrop 2000c. A word on this clone: This receptor's antigen is unknown. No per-base quality is available; no much larger clone lies one base away.

The V gene is TRBV4-1 and the J gene is TRBJ2-1, with 8 bases in between that match TRBD2. The sequence derives from a man younger than 30 in good health. The sequenced sample was naive CD4+ T cells sorted from blood. Taken with the paper, the label for cell subset or site translates to: CD45RA+ positively selected. The DNA reads TGCGCCAGCAGCCGAGTGGAAACCCTGGGACTAGGGGTTGAGCAGTTCTTC. It is translated as CASSRVETLGLGVEQFF.